These 21 T cell receptor beta chains were all obtained from the same sample, sequenced in a study of blood T cell repertoires in COVID-19. Assay used: immunoSEQ multiplex PCR; TCRdb lists only in-frame clones, some missing. The sample carries approximately 160,000 clones, roughly 77% recorded once. Material: peripheral blood. Receptors originate from a human donor in a cohort sampled during active COVID-19.

The chain joins TRBV7-3 to TRBJ2-2, with 7 bases fitting TRBD1. The CDR3 is made up of 16 amino acids. Looked up from germline, CDR1 is SGHTA and CDR2 is FQGTGA. With 5 bases clipped from V and 3 bases from J, the junction kept 9 bases outside the gene matches. CDR3 protein: CASSRDRARDTGELFF. CDR3 sequence (DNA): TGTGCCAGCAGCAGAGACAGGGCGAGGGACACCGGGGAGCTGTTTTTT.

The chain couples TRBV11-2 to TRBJ2-3; D perhaps matches TRBD2 (7 bases). This CDR3 comprises 15 residues. V lost 4 bases, J lost 5 bases, and 16 bases lay in between. Germline CDR1 is SGHAT and CDR2 is FQNNGV. Here the CDR3 reads CASSSSAGAKDTQYF. In DNA, the CDR3 is TGTGCCAGCAGCTCGAGTGCGGGGGCTAAAGATACGCAGTATTTT. Together with reference TRBV11-2 and TRBJ2-3, the CDR3 gives the full variable domain: EAGVAQSPRYKIIEKRQSVAFWCNPISGHATLYWYQQILGQGPKLLIQFQNNGVVDDSQLPKDRFSAERLKGVDSTLKIQPAKLEDSAVYLCASSSSAGAKDTQYFGPGTRLTVL.

J is TRBJ1-2 and V is TRBV7-2; 8 bases are a match to TRBD1. The germline V gene has CDR1 SGHTA and CDR2 FQGNSA. J lost 7 bases, V lost 5 bases, and 9 bases had no gene match. The CDR3 covers 14 residues. The chain's CDR3 is CASSPGTGRSGYTF. In nucleotides, the CDR3 is TGTGCCAGCAGCCCCGGGACAGGACGAAGTGGCTACACCTTC.

The rearrangement links TRBV10-3 to TRBJ2-5; TRBD2 matches at 10 bases. This CDR3 is built from 15 residues. Per germline, CDR1 ENHRY and CDR2 SYGVKD. V lost 4 bases to trimming and J lost 5 bases; unmatched junction nucleotides: 7. The CDR3 DNA sequence: TGTGCCATCAGTGCCGGGACTAGCGTTTCGGAGACCCAGTACTTC. This encodes CAISAGTSVSETQYF.

This clone was counted only a few times. This CDR3 is CASRKAGQNYGYTF. For the CDR3, the DNA is TGTGCCAGCAGGAAGGCGGGACAGAACTATGGCTACACCTTC. This chain connects TRBV7-2 to TRBJ1-2, with 7 bases aligning to TRBD1. The trim removed 6 bases at V and 2 bases at J, leaving 6 bases unmatched. This CDR3 region has 14 residues. The germline CDR1 and CDR2 sequences are SGHTA and FQGNSA.

This clone was picked up one time. The chain couples TRBV5-1 to TRBJ2-7, with TRBD1 identical over 7 bases. Germline V CDR1 and CDR2: SGHRS, YFSETQ. The CDR3 sequence is 15 residues long. The V gene end was trimmed by 3 bases and the J gene end by 6 bases; junction bases not matched to a gene: 12. The CDR3 region is CASSSFSATGSEQYF. CDR3 bases: TGCGCCAGCAGCTCTTTTTCAGCGACAGGGAGCGAGCAGTACTTC.

V gene TRBV16 combines with J gene TRBJ2-7; 9 bases line up with TRBD1. The V segment lost 2 bases and the J segment 6 bases; nucleotides outside the gene matches: 8. There are 15 residues in the CDR3. Germline values: CDR1 KGHSY, CDR2 FQNENV. CDR3 protein: CASSQGDRELTEQYF. The CDR3 DNA is TGTGCCAGCAGCCAAGGGGACAGGGAACTAACCGAGCAGTACTTC.

The CDR3 DNA sequence: TGTGCCAGCACACCAGCGGGGTTTGGAAATGAGCAGTTCTTC. It is translated as CASTPAGFGNEQFF. The J gene is TRBJ2-1, the V gene TRBV7-8; 7 nucleotides agree with TRBD2. Per germline, CDR1 SGHVS and CDR2 FQNEAQ. Unmatched junction bases numbered 10, after V lost 7 bases and J lost 7 bases. The CDR3 spans 14 residues.

The DNA of the CDR3 is TGTGCCAGCAGCTTATCCTTCCGCCGGGACAGGGGGCTGAACACTGAAGCTTTCTTT. This encodes CASSLSFRRDRGLNTEAFF. V and J are TRBV11-2 and TRBJ1-1, with 12 positions matching TRBD1. Germline CDR1 is SGHAT and CDR2 is FQNNGV. Trimming at V came to 2 bases and at J to 0 bases, leaving 10 bases not matched to a gene. The CDR3 has 19 residues. Filled out from reference TRBV11-2 and TRBJ1-1, the complete variable domain reads EAGVAQSPRYKIIEKRQSVAFWCNPISGHATLYWYQQILGQGPKLLIQFQNNGVVDDSQLPKDRFSAERLKGVDSTLKIQPAKLEDSAVYLCASSLSFRRDRGLNTEAFFGQGTRLTVV.

The chain has TRBV5-6 and TRBJ2-7; D not resolved. V was shortened by 4 bases and J by 2 bases, with 16 bases between the two germline ends. Looked up from germline, CDR1 is SGHDT and CDR2 is YYEEEE. The CDR3 has 15 residues. The CDR3 DNA follows: TGTGCCAGCAGCAACATCGTGTCTGATGCCTACGAGCAGTACTTC. It translates to CASSNIVSDAYEQYF.

This chain uses TRBV27 with TRBJ2-4; weak D call: TRBD1 (5 bases). Trimming shortened V by 5 bases and J by 9 bases, and 20 bases separated the two germline ends. Germline V gene lookup returns CDR1 MNHEY and CDR2 SMNVEV (reference sequence). The CDR3 runs to 15 residues. CDR3 in amino acids: CASSPTRARAIIQYF. The CDR3 nucleotides read TGTGCCAGCAGTCCCACAAGGGCCAGGGCTATCATTCAGTACTTC.

This chain links TRBV27 with TRBJ2-7, with D maybe TRBD1 (6 bases). CDR1 and CDR2 from the germline V gene are MNHEY and SMNVEV (reference sequence). V lost 6 bases and J 1 base, leaving 16 bases between the germline ends. The CDR3 runs 15 residues. The CDR3 sequence: CASRPRTVKSYEQYF. CDR3 sequence (DNA): TGTGCCAGCAGACCCCGGACAGTGAAATCCTACGAGCAGTACTTC.

Written as DNA, the CDR3 is TGCAGCGTTGGGCTTACCGCCTACGAGCAGTACTTC. Amino acid sequence: CSVGLTAYEQYF. The chain combines TRBV29-1 with TRBJ2-7; D is unresolved. Germline V gene sequence: CDR1 SQVTM, CDR2 ANQGSEA. The ends were cut back, 4 bases at V and 2 bases at J, with 9 bases in the middle. The CDR3 spans 12 residues.

The chain links TRBV27 to TRBJ1-2; 9 positions agree with TRBD1. The CDR3 runs to 14 residues. The V and J ends lost 6 bases and 2 bases, in that order; junction bases with no gene match: 4. The germline CDR1 and CDR2 sequences are MNHEY and SMNVEV (reference sequence). The CDR3 loop is CASRDRGKNYGYTF. In DNA, the CDR3 is TGTGCCAGCAGAGACAGGGGGAAAAACTATGGCTACACCTTC.

This clone was counted once. This chain uses TRBV6-6 with TRBJ2-1; D gene unclear. Trimming shortened V by 2 bases and J by 4 bases, and 9 bases separated the two germline ends. Germline V gene data show CDR1 as MNHNY and CDR2 as SVGAGI (reference sequence). CDR3 length: 14 amino acids. DNA of the CDR3: TGTGCCAGCAGTTACACGCGACTTTACAATGAGCAGTTCTTC. Translated, it gives CASSYTRLYNEQFF.

The chain employs TRBV6-1 and TRBJ2-1; D ambiguous. Germline V gene sequence: CDR1 MNHNS, CDR2 SASEGT. The V end was cut by 3 bases, the J end by 0 bases, with 9 bases between. This CDR3 is 15 amino acids long. The CDR3 sequence is CASSDGSSSYNEQFF. CDR3 nucleotides: TGTGCCAGCAGTGATGGCTCAAGCTCCTACAATGAGCAGTTCTTC.

In nucleotides, the CDR3 is TGTGCCGGCGGGGTAGCCCGGGACAGGGGAGACGGTGGAAACACCATATATTTT. The encoded protein is CAGGVARDRGDGGNTIYF. The J gene is TRBJ1-3, the V gene TRBV28; TRBD1 matches at 10 bases. V gave up 11 bases and J gave up 3 bases; unmatched junction bases: 19. The CDR3 length is 18 residues. Germline CDR1 MDHEN, CDR2 SYDVKM.

This clone was seen only a few times. V and J are TRBV4-3 and TRBJ2-2; tentatively, D is TRBD1 (5 bases). Germline lookup yields CDR1 LGHNA and CDR2 YSLEER. This CDR3 is built from 14 residues. The V gene lost 0 bases and the J gene lost 5 bases, with 7 bases spanning the gap. The chain's CDR3 is CASSQDSGTGELFF. In DNA, the CDR3 is TGCGCCAGCAGCCAAGATTCAGGGACCGGGGAGCTGTTTTTT.

This chain links TRBV7-2 with TRBJ1-1, with 7 positions matching TRBD1. From germline, CDR1 is SGHTA and CDR2 FQGNSA. V was clipped by 1 base and J by 3 bases; unmatched bases: 2. This CDR3 spans 14 amino acids. In nucleotides, the CDR3 is TGTGCCAGCAGCTTAGTAGGGACAGACACTGAAGCTTTCTTT. Protein sequence: CASSLVGTDTEAFF.

The chain joins TRBV27 to TRBJ2-3; 9 nucleotides line up with TRBD2. Germline CDR1 and CDR2: MNHEY and SMNVEV (reference sequence). This CDR3 contains 19 residues. The V gene end was trimmed by 5 bases and the J gene end by 2 bases; junction bases not matched to a gene: 17. The CDR3 nucleotides are TGTGCCAGCAGTCCACAGAGCCCTCGGCGGGGGGGTGTCACAGATACGCAGTATTTT. This sequence encodes CASSPQSPRRGGVTDTQYF.

This clone occurred a few times. CDR3 sequence: CASSPGLRKSYEQYF. CDR3 DNA sequence: TGTGCCAGCAGCCCCGGACTACGCAAATCCTACGAGCAGTACTTC. The chain carries TRBV27 and TRBJ2-7; D may be TRBD2 (6 bases). Germline V lookup: CDR1 MNHEY, CDR2 SMNVEV (reference sequence). CDR3 length: 15 amino acids. Trimming took off 6 bases at V and 1 base at J, with 16 bases between the two ends.